The 7 T cell receptor beta chains in this list originate from one sample, sequenced in a study of regulatory T cells in long-lasting Graves disease. Time point meaning: newly diagnosed GD, antithyroid drugs for less than 3 months. Preparation of the TCR library used RNA extracted from PBMCs. CDR3 regions were amplified by Arm-PCR using iRepertoire HTBI primers to build TCR beta libraries. TCRdb processed the multiplex PCR reads anew with MiXCR; each CDR3 protein has one entry. The data contain a few hundred thousand distinct CDR3 sequences, 15% to 20% of them singletons. The data also belong to a second study, concerning T cells in Graves' hyperthyroidism and ophthalmopathy.

This sample comprised peripheral blood mononuclear cells (PBMCs), obtained at new diagnosis, from a patient treated with antithyroid drugs. These receptors were obtained from a woman aged 18-29 years with Graves disease.

This clonotype was seen many times. The rearrangement uses TRBV30 and TRBJ1-1, with 7 bases matching TRBD1. The length of the CDR3 is 16 residues. The trim removed 4 bases at V and 4 bases at J, leaving 15 bases unmatched. CDR1 and CDR2 (germline): GTSNPN, SVGIG (reference sequence). CDR3 DNA sequence: TGTGCCTGGAACCCCACAGGGGTGGCGGACTTCACTGAAGCTTTCTTT. Its protein is CAWNPTGVADFTEAFF.

As concerns this clonotype: The junction and the germline gene differ at one end; a read error may be behind it. The V and J genes are TRBV6-2 or TRBV6-3 and TRBJ2-5, with D possibly matching TRBD2 (5 bases). The CDR3 sequence is 15 residues long. Germline V gene lookup returns CDR1 MNHEY and CDR2 SVGEGT. The CDR3 DNA sequence: TGTGCCAGCGGTTACTCACCAGCGGATCAAGAGACCCAGTACTTC. Protein product: CASGYSPADQETQYF.

V gene TRBV6-2 or TRBV6-3 combines with J gene TRBJ2-1, with D tentatively TRBD1 (8 bases). With 5 bases removed from V and 2 bases from J, the gap between germline ends came to 19 bases. CDR3 length: 17 amino acids. The germline CDR1 and CDR2 sequences are MNHEY and SVGEGT. The CDR3 DNA is TGTGCCAGCAGTGCCCGGACAGGGAGGGTTCCCTACAATGAGCAGTTCTTC. It is translated as CASSARTGRVPYNEQFF.

This clonotype appeared many times. V gene TRBV7-2 combines with J gene TRBJ1-4; D gene unclear. The V gene's germline CDR1 is SGHTA and CDR2 FQGNSA. Deletions cut 2 bases from V and 8 bases from J, with 6 bases between. The CDR3 consists of 12 residues. CDR3 sequence: CASSLNGEKLFF. CDR3 nucleotides: TGTGCCAGCAGCTTAAACGGGGAAAAACTGTTTTTT. The whole variable domain, remainder taken from reference TRBV7-2 and TRBJ1-4, is GAGVSQSPSNKVTEKGKDVELRCDPISGHTALYWYRQSLGQGLEFLIYFQGNSAPDKSGLPSDRFSAERTGGSVSTLTIQRTQQEDSAVYLCASSLNGEKLFFGSGTQLSVL.

The chain couples TRBV9 to TRBJ2-2, with 8 bases that match TRBD2. There are 17 residues in the CDR3. Germline CDR1 is SGDLS and CDR2 is YYNGEE. Trimming at V came to 4 bases and at J to 7 bases, leaving 15 bases not matched to a gene. The CDR3 nucleotides read TGTGCCAGCAGCTCCCCAGTCCGGGGGGGGACGGTCGGGGAGCTGTTTTTT. Translation gives CASSSPVRGGTVGELFF.

Notes on this clonotype: Given a much more abundant clone one base away, this may be a read error. The V call is TRBV7-9, the J call TRBJ2-1; 7 bases line up with TRBD1. Germline V gives CDR1 SEHNR, CDR2 FQNEAQ (reference sequence). Losses at the gene ends were 10 bases for V and 9 bases for J; bases not matched to a gene: 27. This CDR3 spans 18 amino acids. CDR3 nucleotide sequence: TGTGCCATCAGTTCCCACCGGGGACAGATAAGCTTTGGGCGTGAGCAGTTCTTC. This gives the protein CAISSHRGQISFGREQFF.

In this sample, this clonotype turned up many times. The CDR3 bases are TGTGCCAGCCTAGATAGCTCCTACAATGAGCAGTTCTTC. Protein: CASLDSSYNEQFF. This chain joins TRBV28 and TRBJ2-1, with D unresolved. CDR1 and CDR2 (germline): MDHEN, SYDVKM. CDR3 length equals 13 residues. Between the trimmed V and J ends, which lost 8 bases and 0 bases, there was a span of 8 bases.